Listed here is a single T cell receptor (beta chain). Its antigen is still unknown. Using its own MiXCR run on the 5' RACE reads, TCRdb lists one record per CDR3 protein. The data contain 500,000 to 650,000 distinct CDR3 sequences, 7.1% of them singletons. The source of the sample is a study of identical twins. Study-wide points: Abundant beta clonotypes from cord blood had fewer insertions, unlike memory repertoires, which showed none.

Trimming at V came to 2 bases and at J to 3 bases, leaving 4 bases not matched to a gene. Germline lookup yields CDR1 SGHRS and CDR2 YFSETQ. CDR3 size: 14 residues. This sample was also put to use in a study of yellow fever vaccine responses in identical twins. As that report states: Twins reportedly appeared to share part of their vaccine T cell response while keeping part individual.

Specimen: PBMCs. The receptor comes from a young woman in good health. This sequence joins TRBV5-1 and TRBJ2-5, with 7 bases fitting TRBD2. The CDR3 DNA reads as TGCGCCAGCAGCTTTGGGAGCGGGAAAGAGACCCAGTACTTC. This sequence encodes CASSFGSGKETQYF.